This T cell receptor beta chain comes out of a study of vaccination and CD4 T cells after COVID-19. Across the whole study: Each control culture was treated with a CEFX pool, an HIV-1 Nef pool, or no peptide.

Sequencing of the DNA from cultured CD4+ T cells was carried out with the Oncomine TCR Beta short-read assay. TCRdb itself ran the PCR reads through MiXCR, one entry per CDR3 protein. Of about 7,300 distinct CDR3 sequences in the sample, around 30% were seen once. V was trimmed by 3 bases and J by 4 bases, leaving 9 bases between them. Germline V gives CDR1 SNHLY, CDR2 FYNNEI. The CDR3 has 13 amino acids. Treatment specified: approximately 9-day PBMC culture with coronavirus spike peptide pools or control peptides (ViraFEST assay). Harvesting of the unexposed donor's CD4+ T cells predated the COVID-19 pandemic (2011-2018). Before TCRs were sequenced, ViraFEST expanded antigen-specific T cells with peptide pools. Peptide pools at 10 ug/ml and IL-2 at about 9.6 IU/ml were added to cultures of a few million PBMCs per well. Probes of unexposed-donor CD4+ T cells used SARS-CoV-2 S/N and four cold-coronavirus spikes (cells permitting).

A note on this clonotype: Its cognate antigen is unknown.

Specimen: CD4+ T cells from blood, cultured in vitro. The rearrangement links TRBV2 to TRBJ2-5; D uncertain. The TCR comes from a human donor in good health. CDR3 bases: TGTGCCAGCAGTGAGGAATTTGGAGAGACCCAGTACTTC. Its protein product is CASSEEFGETQYF.